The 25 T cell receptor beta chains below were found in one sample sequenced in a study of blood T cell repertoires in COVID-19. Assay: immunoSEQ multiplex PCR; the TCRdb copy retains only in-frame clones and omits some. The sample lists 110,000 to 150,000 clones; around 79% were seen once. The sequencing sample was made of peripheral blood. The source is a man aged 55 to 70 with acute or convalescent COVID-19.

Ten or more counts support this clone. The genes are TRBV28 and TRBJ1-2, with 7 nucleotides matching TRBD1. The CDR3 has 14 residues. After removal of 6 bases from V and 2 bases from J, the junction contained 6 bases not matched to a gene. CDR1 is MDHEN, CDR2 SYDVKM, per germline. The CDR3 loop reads CASRGQVLNYGYTF. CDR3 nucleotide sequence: TGTGCCAGCAGAGGACAGGTTTTAAACTATGGCTACACCTTC.

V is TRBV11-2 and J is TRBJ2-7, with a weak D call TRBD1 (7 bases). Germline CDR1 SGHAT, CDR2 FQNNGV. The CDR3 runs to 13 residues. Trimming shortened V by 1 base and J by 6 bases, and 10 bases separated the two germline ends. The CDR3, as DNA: TGTGCCAGCAGCTTAGGGAGGGGGCTCGAGCAGTACTTC. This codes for CASSLGRGLEQYF.

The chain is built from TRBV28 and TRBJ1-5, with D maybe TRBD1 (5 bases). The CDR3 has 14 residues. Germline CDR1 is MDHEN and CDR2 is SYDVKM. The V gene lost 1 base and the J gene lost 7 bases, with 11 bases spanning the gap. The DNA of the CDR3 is TGTGCCAGCAGTTTATTGCAGGGCCGGCAGCCCCAGCATTTT. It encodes CASSLLQGRQPQHF.

Written as DNA, the CDR3 is TGTGCCAGCAGCTTAATTAGGGAAGCGGATCAGCCCCAGCATTTT. Its protein is CASSLIREADQPQHF. The rearrangement uses TRBV7-2 and TRBJ1-5; D is ambiguous. Germline CDR1 and CDR2: SGHTA and FQGNSA. This CDR3 spans 15 amino acids. V lost 2 bases and J lost 5, with 13 bases in between.

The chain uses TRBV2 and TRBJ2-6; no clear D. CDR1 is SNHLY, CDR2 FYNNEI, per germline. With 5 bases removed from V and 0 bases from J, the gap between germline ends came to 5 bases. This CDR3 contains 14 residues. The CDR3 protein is CASSRSSGANVLTF. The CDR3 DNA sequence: TGTGCCAGCAGTCGGAGCTCTGGGGCCAACGTCCTGACTTTC.

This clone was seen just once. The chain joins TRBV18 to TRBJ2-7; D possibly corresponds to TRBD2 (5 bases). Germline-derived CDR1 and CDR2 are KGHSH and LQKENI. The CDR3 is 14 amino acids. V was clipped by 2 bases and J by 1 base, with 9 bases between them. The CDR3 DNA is TGTGCCAGCTCACCAGGGAGAACATCCTACGAGCAGTACTTC. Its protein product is CASSPGRTSYEQYF. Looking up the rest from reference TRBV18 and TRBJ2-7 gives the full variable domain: NAGVMQNPRHLVRRRGQEARLRCSPMKGHSHVYWYRQLPEEGLKFMVYLQKENIIDESGMPKERFSAEFPKEGPSILRIQQVVRGDSAAYFCASSPGRTSYEQYFGPGTRLTVT.

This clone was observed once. The CDR3 region is CASSLGQGRGYGYTF. The CDR3 bases are TGTGCCAGCAGTTTGGGACAGGGTCGAGGGTATGGCTACACCTTC. This chain uses TRBV28 with TRBJ1-2; TRBD1 agrees at 9 bases. This CDR3 has 15 residues. Germline V gene lookup returns CDR1 MDHEN and CDR2 SYDVKM. With 3 bases clipped from V and 5 bases from J, the junction kept 7 bases outside the gene matches.

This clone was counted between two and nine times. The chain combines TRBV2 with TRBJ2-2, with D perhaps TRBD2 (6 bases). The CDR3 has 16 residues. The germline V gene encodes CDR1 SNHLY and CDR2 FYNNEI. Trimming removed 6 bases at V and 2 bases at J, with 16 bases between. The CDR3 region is CASSLISSGNTGELFF. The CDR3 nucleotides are TGTGCCAGCAGCCTAATAAGTAGCGGAAACACCGGGGAGCTGTTTTTT.

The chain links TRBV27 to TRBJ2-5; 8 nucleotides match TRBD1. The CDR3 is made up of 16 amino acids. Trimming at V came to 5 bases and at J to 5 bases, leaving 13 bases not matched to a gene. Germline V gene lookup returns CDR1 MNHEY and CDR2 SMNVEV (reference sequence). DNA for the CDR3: TGTGCCAGCAGTACCAGACAGGGGCCCCAGTTCGAGACCCAGTACTTC. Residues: CASSTRQGPQFETQYF.

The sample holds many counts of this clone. The CDR3 loop reads CASSSDRGWTEAFF. The CDR3 nucleotides are TGTGCCAGCAGCTCCGACAGGGGTTGGACTGAAGCTTTCTTT. The V gene is TRBV5-4, the J gene TRBJ1-1; 8 nucleotides line up with TRBD1. The germline CDR1 and CDR2 sequences are SGHNT and YYREEE (reference sequence). CDR3 length equals 14 residues. V was clipped by 3 bases and J by 5 bases; unmatched bases: 6.

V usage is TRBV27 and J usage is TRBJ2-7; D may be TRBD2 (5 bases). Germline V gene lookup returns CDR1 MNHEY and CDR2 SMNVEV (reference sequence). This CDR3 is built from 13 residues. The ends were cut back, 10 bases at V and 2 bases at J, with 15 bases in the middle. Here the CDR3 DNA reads TGTGCCACCAGCCCGAGGGCCCCCTACGAGCAGTACTTC. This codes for CATSPRAPYEQYF.

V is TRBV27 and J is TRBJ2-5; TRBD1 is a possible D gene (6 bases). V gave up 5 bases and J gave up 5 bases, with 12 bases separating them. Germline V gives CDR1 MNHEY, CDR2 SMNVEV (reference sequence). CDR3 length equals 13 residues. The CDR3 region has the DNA TGTGCCAGCAGTCTACAGGGTGCGGAGACCCAGTACTTC. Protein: CASSLQGAETQYF.

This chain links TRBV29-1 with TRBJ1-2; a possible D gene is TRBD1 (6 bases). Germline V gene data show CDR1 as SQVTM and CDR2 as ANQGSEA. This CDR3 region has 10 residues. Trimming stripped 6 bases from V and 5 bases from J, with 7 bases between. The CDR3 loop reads CSVQGYGYTF. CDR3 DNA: TGCAGCGTCCAGGGGTATGGCTACACCTTC.

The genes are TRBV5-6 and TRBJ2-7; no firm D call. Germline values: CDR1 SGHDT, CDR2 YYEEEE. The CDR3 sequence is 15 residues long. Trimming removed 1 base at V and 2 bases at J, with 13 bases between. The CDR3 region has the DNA TGTGCCAGCAGCTTGTTAAGCGTTCCTGCCTACGAGCAGTACTTC. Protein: CASSLLSVPAYEQYF. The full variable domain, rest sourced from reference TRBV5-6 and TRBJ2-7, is DAGVTQSPTHLIKTRGQQVTLRCSPKSGHDTVSWYQQALGQGPQFIFQYYEEEERQRGNFPDRFSGHQFPNYSSELNVNALLLGDSALYLCASSLLSVPAYEQYFGPGTRLTVT.

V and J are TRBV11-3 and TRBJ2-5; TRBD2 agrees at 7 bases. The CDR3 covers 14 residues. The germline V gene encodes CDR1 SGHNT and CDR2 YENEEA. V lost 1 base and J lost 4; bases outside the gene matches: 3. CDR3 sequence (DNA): TGTGCCAGCAGCTTAGGCGGGAGTAGAGAGACCCAGTACTTC. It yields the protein CASSLGGSRETQYF.

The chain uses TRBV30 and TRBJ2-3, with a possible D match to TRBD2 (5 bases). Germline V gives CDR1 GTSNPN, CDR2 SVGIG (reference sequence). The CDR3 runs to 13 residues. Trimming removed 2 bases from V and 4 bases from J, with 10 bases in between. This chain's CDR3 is CAWSRGFADTQYF. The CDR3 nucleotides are TGTGCCTGGAGTCGAGGGTTTGCAGATACGCAGTATTTT. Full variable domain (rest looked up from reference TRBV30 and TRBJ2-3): SQTIHQWPATLVQPVGSPLSLECTVEGTSNPNLYWYRQAAGRGLQLLFYSVGIGQISSEVPQNLSASRPQDRQFILSSKKLLLSDSGFYLCAWSRGFADTQYFGPGTRLTVL.

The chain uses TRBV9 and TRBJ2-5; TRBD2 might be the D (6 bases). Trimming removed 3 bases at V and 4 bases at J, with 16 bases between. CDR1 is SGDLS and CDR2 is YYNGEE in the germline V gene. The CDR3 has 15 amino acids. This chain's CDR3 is CASSASTSTLETQYF. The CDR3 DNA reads TGTGCCAGCAGCGCCTCTACTAGCACCTTAGAGACCCAGTACTTC.

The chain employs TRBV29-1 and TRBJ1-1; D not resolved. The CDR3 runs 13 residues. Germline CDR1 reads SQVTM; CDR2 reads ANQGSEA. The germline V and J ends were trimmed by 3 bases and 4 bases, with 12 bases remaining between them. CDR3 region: CSVDKQFITEAFF. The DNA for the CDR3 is TGCAGCGTTGACAAACAGTTTATCACTGAAGCTTTCTTT.

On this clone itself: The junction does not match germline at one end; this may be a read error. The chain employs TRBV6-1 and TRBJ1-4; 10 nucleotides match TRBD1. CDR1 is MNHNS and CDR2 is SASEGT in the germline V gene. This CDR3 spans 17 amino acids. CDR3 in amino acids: CASSEGTGVPGAEKLFF. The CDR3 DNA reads TGTGCCAGCAGCGAAGGGACAGGGGTTCCCGGTGCTGAAAAACTGTTTTTT.

The CDR3 region is CAWSAGGNTGELFF. The DNA of the CDR3 is TGTGCCTGGAGTGCGGGGGGTAACACCGGGGAGCTGTTTTTT. The rearrangement uses TRBV30 and TRBJ2-2, with 7 bases fitting TRBD2. V lost 1 base and J lost 2; bases outside the gene matches: 1. The CDR3 consists of 14 residues. Germline CDR1 GTSNPN, CDR2 SVGIG (reference sequence).

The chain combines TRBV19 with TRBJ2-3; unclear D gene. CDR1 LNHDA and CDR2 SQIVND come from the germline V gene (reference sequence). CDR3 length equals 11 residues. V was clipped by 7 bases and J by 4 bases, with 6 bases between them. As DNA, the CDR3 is TGTGCCAGTACGTTTGCAGATACGCAGTATTTT. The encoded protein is CASTFADTQYF.

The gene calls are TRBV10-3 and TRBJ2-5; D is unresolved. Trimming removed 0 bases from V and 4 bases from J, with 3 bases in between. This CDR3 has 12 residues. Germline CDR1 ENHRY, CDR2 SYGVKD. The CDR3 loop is CAISESAETQYF. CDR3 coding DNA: TGTGCCATCAGTGAGTCGGCAGAGACCCAGTACTTC.

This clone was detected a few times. CDR3 in DNA: TGTGCCAGCAGGAGGGCAGCGAACACTGAAGCTTTCTTT. Amino acid sequence: CASRRAANTEAFF. V gene TRBV28 combines with J gene TRBJ1-1; D is unresolved. The ends were cut back, 6 bases at V and 1 base at J, with 9 bases in the middle. The CDR3 contains 13 residues. The germline CDR1 and CDR2 sequences are MDHEN and SYDVKM.

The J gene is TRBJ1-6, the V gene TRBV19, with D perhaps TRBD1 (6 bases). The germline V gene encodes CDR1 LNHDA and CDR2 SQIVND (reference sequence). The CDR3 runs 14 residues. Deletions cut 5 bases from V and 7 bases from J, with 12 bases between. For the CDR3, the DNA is TGTGCCAGTAGTGAAACAGGGCAGAATTCACCCCTCCACTTT. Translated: CASSETGQNSPLHF. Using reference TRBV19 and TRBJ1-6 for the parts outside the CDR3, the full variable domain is DGGITQSPKYLFRKEGQNVTLSCEQNLNHDAMYWYRQDPGQGLRLIYYSQIVNDFQKGDIAEGYSVSREKKESFPLTVTSAQKNPTAFYLCASSETGQNSPLHFGNGTRLTVT.

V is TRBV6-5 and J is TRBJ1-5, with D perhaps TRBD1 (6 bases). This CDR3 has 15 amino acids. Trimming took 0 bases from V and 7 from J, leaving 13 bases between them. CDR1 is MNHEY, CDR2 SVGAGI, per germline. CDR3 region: CASSYSPGAGQPQHF. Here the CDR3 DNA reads TGTGCCAGCAGTTACTCTCCAGGGGCAGGGCAGCCCCAGCATTTT.